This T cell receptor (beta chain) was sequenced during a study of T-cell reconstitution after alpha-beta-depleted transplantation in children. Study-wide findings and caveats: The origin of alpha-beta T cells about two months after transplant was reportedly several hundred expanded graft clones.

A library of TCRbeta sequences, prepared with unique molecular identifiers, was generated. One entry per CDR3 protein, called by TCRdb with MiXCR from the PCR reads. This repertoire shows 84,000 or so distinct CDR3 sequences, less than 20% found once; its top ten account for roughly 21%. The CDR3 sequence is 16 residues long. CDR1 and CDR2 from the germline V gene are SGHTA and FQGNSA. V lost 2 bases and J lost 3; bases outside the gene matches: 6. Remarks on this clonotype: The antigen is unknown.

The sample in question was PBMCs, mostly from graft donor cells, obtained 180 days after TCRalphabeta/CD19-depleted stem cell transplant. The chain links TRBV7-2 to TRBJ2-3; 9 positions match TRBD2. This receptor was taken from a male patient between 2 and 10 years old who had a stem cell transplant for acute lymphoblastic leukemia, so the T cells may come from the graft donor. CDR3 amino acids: CASSLLLAGLTDTQYF. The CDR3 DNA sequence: TGTGCCAGCAGCTTACTTCTAGCGGGGTTGACAGATACGCAGTATTTT.